The 20 T cell receptor beta chains below were found in one sample sequenced in a study of T cell responses to AZD1222 COVID-19 vaccine. Clones were read by immunoSEQ multiplex PCR, and TCRdb kept only the in-frame ones, dropping some. The sample lists about 120,000 clones; about nine tenths were seen once. The specimen was peripheral blood, collected on day 0 of AZD1222 vaccination. The receptors were gathered from an adult in good health.

The rearrangement uses TRBV19 and TRBJ2-1, with 8 bases lining up with TRBD2. V lost 7 bases to trimming and J lost 0 bases; unmatched junction nucleotides: 5. Germline CDR1 and CDR2: LNHDA and SQIVND (reference sequence). The CDR3 contains 15 residues. CDR3 DNA: TGTGCCAGTACTCCGAGCGGGAGCTCCTACAATGAGCAGTTCTTC. Protein sequence: CASTPSGSSYNEQFF.

This chain links TRBV10-1 with TRBJ2-1; 7 bases match TRBD2. In germline, CDR1 is WNHNN, CDR2 SYGVQD (reference sequence). Trimming took 1 base from V and 10 from J; bases not matched to a gene: 4. This CDR3 spans 13 amino acids. The CDR3, as DNA: TGCGCCAGCAGTGAGTGGCTAGCGGCCGAGCAGTTCTTC. Protein product: CASSEWLAAEQFF.

The J gene is TRBJ1-5, the V gene TRBV28, with TRBD1 matching over 10 bases. Germline V lookup: CDR1 MDHEN, CDR2 SYDVKM. This CDR3 region has 16 residues. The V segment lost 6 bases and the J segment 2 bases; nucleotides outside the gene matches: 7. The CDR3 loop is CASRPPGTGGNQPQHF. The CDR3 DNA reads TGTGCCAGCAGACCTCCCGGGACAGGGGGCAATCAGCCCCAGCATTTT.

J is TRBJ1-1 and V is TRBV6-5; D is unresolved. The CDR3 spans 15 residues. Trimming left V 2 bases short and J 1 base short, with 11 bases between. The germline CDR1 and CDR2 sequences are MNHEY and SVGAGI. The CDR3 DNA reads TGTGCCAGCAGTTACAATAGTGCAGGGAACACTGAAGCTTTCTTT. This sequence encodes CASSYNSAGNTEAFF.

The V call is TRBV7-9, the J call TRBJ1-1; TRBD1 matches 7 bases. Trimming removed 5 bases from V and 11 bases from J; junction bases left unmatched: 11. The germline V gene encodes CDR1 SEHNR and CDR2 FQNEAQ (reference sequence). CDR3 length equals 13 residues. CDR3: CASSEEGGSAAFF. The CDR3 nucleotides read TGTGCCAGCAGCGAAGAAGGGGGCTCTGCCGCTTTCTTT.

The rearrangement joins TRBV3-1 (or the pseudogene TRBV3-2) to TRBJ2-1; no firm D call. Looked up from germline, CDR1 is LGHDT and CDR2 is YNNKEL (reference sequence). The length of the CDR3 is 12 residues. V was pared by 3 bases and J by 4 bases, with 4 bases between. CDR3 sequence (DNA): TGTGCCAGCAGCCAGGGGTACAATGAGCAGTTCTTC. It yields the protein CASSQGYNEQFF.

The chain employs TRBV4-2 and TRBJ2-1, with 12 bases fitting TRBD2. J lost 0 bases, V lost 6 bases, and 9 bases had no gene match. This CDR3 contains 18 residues. CDR1 is LGHNA and CDR2 is YNFKEQ in the germline V gene. DNA for the CDR3: TGTGCCAGCAGTCGGGGTGGGACTAGCGGGCCCTCCTACAATGAGCAGTTCTTC. Amino acid sequence: CASSRGGTSGPSYNEQFF.

The chain has TRBV24-1 and TRBJ1-2, with D tentatively TRBD1 (5 bases). The germline V and J ends were trimmed by 3 bases and 0 bases, with 7 bases remaining between them. The germline gives CDR1 KGHDR, CDR2 SFDVKD. The CDR3 length is 14 residues. CDR3 residues: CATSDAQANYGYTF. The CDR3 region has the DNA TGTGCCACCAGTGATGCACAGGCTAACTATGGCTACACCTTC.

This rearrangement joins TRBV6-2 or TRBV6-3 to TRBJ2-7, with D uncertain. From germline, CDR1 is MNHEY and CDR2 SVGEGT. V lost 5 bases and J lost 2, with 4 bases in between. This CDR3 is built from 11 residues. The CDR3 DNA follows: TGTGCCAGCAGTCCCGCCTACGAGCAGTACTTC. Amino acids: CASSPAYEQYF.

The V and J genes are TRBV6-2 or TRBV6-3 and TRBJ1-2; 7 bases fit TRBD1. The length of the CDR3 is 14 residues. Germline V CDR1 and CDR2: MNHEY, SVGEGT. The V segment lost 6 bases and the J segment 5 bases; nucleotides outside the gene matches: 9. CDR3 residues: CASSSDRYGYGYTF. The CDR3 DNA is TGTGCCAGCAGCTCGGACAGGTATGGATATGGCTACACCTTC.

This chain uses TRBV9 with TRBJ1-1, with a tentative D call TRBD1 (5 bases). V was trimmed by 1 base and J by 4 bases, leaving 11 bases between them. The CDR3 length is 14 residues. Germline loops: CDR1 SGDLS, CDR2 YYNGEE. CDR3 DNA: TGTGCCAGCAGCGTACAAGCGGGGGGCACTGAAGCTTTCTTT. This translates into CASSVQAGGTEAFF. Using reference TRBV9 and TRBJ1-1 for the parts outside the CDR3, the full variable domain is DSGVTQTPKHLITATGQRVTLRCSPRSGDLSVYWYQQSLDQGLQFLIQYYNGEERAKGNILERFSAQQFPDLHSELNLSSLELGDSALYFCASSVQAGGTEAFFGQGTRLTVV.

The chain couples TRBV13 to TRBJ1-6; weak D call: TRBD1 (5 bases). With 4 bases removed from V and 3 bases from J, the gap between germline ends came to 13 bases. CDR1 PRHDT and CDR2 FYEKMQ come from the germline V gene (reference sequence). CDR3 length: 16 amino acids. The CDR3 coding sequence is TGTGCCAGCAGCTCCTCCGGGACTTACTATAATTCACCCCTCCACTTT. Translating it yields CASSSSGTYYNSPLHF.

In DNA form, the CDR3 reads TGTGCCAGCAGTCCACAGACAGGGGCCTTAATGAACTATGGCTACACCTTC. This encodes CASSPQTGALMNYGYTF. The chain carries TRBV28 and TRBJ1-2; 8 bases agree with TRBD1. CDR3 length: 17 amino acids. From germline, CDR1 is MDHEN and CDR2 SYDVKM. Losses at the gene ends were 5 bases for V and 2 bases for J; bases not matched to a gene: 13.

V gene TRBV11-2 combines with J gene TRBJ1-6; perhaps TRBD1 as D (6 bases). The CDR3 is 16 amino acids. CDR1 is SGHAT, CDR2 FQNNGV, per germline. The germline V and J ends were trimmed by 5 bases and 7 bases, with 18 bases remaining between them. This CDR3 is CASSLLRQGLNSPLHF. CDR3 coding DNA: TGTGCCAGCAGCCTCTTGCGGCAGGGGTTGAATTCACCCCTCCACTTT.

The gene calls are TRBV19 and TRBJ2-4; D is ambiguous. The V gene lost 5 bases and the J gene lost 9 bases, with 8 bases spanning the gap. This CDR3 is built from 11 residues. Looked up from germline, CDR1 is LNHDA and CDR2 is SQIVND (reference sequence). CDR3 sequence (DNA): TGTGCCAGTAGTCAGGATATCATTCAGTACTTC. It encodes CASSQDIIQYF.

The chain joins TRBV28 to TRBJ2-7, with TRBD1 as a possible D gene (5 bases). CDR3 length: 14 residues. Trimming stripped 6 bases from V and 6 bases from J, with 18 bases between. Germline V gene data show CDR1 as MDHEN and CDR2 as SYDVKM. CDR3 region: CASRPQGLLSEQYF. The CDR3 DNA is TGTGCCAGCAGGCCTCAGGGTCTCCTCTCCGAGCAGTACTTC.

V gene TRBV20-1 combines with J gene TRBJ2-1, with 7 bases matching TRBD2. V dropped 3 bases and J dropped 7; count of bases not matched to a gene: 6. The CDR3 totals 13 residues. Germline V lookup: CDR1 DFQATT, CDR2 SNEGSKA (reference sequence). The CDR3 coding sequence is TGCAGTGCTAGTCATAGCGGGCGGAATGAGCAGTTCTTC. Translation: CSASHSGRNEQFF.

In this sample, this clone turned up once. This chain connects TRBV10-3 to TRBJ2-7, with a weak D call TRBD1 (6 bases). Trimming stripped 11 bases from V and 4 bases from J, with 21 bases between. This CDR3 has 14 amino acids. The germline CDR1 and CDR2 sequences are ENHRY and SYGVKD. The CDR3 protein is CAPRGKRKLYEQYF. The CDR3 DNA reads as TGTGCCCCCAGGGGCAAGCGGAAACTGTACGAGCAGTACTTC.

The chain is built from TRBV7-8 and TRBJ2-1, with TRBD2 as a possible D gene (6 bases). CDR1 is SGHVS, CDR2 FQNEAQ, per germline. V lost 4 bases and J lost 4, with 17 bases in between. The CDR3 runs 16 residues. This chain's CDR3 is CASSSVDYSPYNEQFF. For the CDR3, the DNA is TGTGCCAGCAGCTCTGTGGACTACAGCCCTTACAATGAGCAGTTCTTC.

The V and J genes are TRBV20-1 and TRBJ2-1, with D possibly matching TRBD2 (5 bases). The CDR3 sequence is 11 residues long. Germline CDR1 DFQATT, CDR2 SNEGSKA (reference sequence). V was cut by 5 bases and J by 3 bases, with 5 bases left in between. The CDR3 DNA follows: TGCAGTGCTCGGGACTACAATGAGCAGTTCTTC. It encodes CSARDYNEQFF.